The 13 T cell receptor beta chains given below trace back to one sample, sequenced in a study of Graves' ophthalmopathy and Graves' hyperthyroidism. Amplification from RNA transcripts yielded the TCR beta CDR3 regions. HTBI-primed first-round RT-PCR preceded second-round multiplex PCR. TCRdb recomputed calls from the multiplex PCR reads with MiXCR, one row per CDR3 protein. This sample has hundreds of thousands of distinct CDR3 sequences, with 20% to 25% found just once. The sequencing sample was made of peripheral blood. Source of these receptors: a woman aged 18 to 35 with stable Graves' hyperthyroidism. Some clones in this sample may be carry-over from other donors' samples.

This clonotype was seen ten or more times. A clone one base away is much larger, so this may be a read error. The chain is built from TRBV12-3 or TRBV12-4 and TRBJ2-5; no clear D gene. CDR3 size: 11 residues. Trimming removed 4 bases at V and 7 bases at J, with 7 bases between. CDR3 DNA sequence: TGTGCCAGCAGTTCCACGCGGACCCAGTACTTC. Protein product: CASSSTRTQYF.

Notes on this clonotype: Relative to the germline gene, one junction end is altered; a read error may explain this. Here the CDR3 DNA reads TGTTCCAGCTGCATGGGACCTAAAGAGACCCAGTACTTC. Protein sequence: CSSCMGPKETQYF. The V gene is TRBV6-2 or TRBV6-3, the J gene TRBJ2-5; D might be TRBD1 or TRBD2, each matching 5 bases. CDR1 is MNHEY and CDR2 is SVGEGT in the germline V gene. The CDR3 runs 13 residues.

The V and J genes are TRBV3-1 and TRBJ1-2; no reliable D call. V lost 2 bases to trimming and J lost 8 bases, with 12 bases between them. The CDR3 has 13 residues. Germline V CDR1 and CDR2: LGHDT, YNNKEL (reference sequence). The CDR3 nucleotides are TGTGCCAGCAGCCAATCCTACGGGCGGGGCTACACCTTC. Its translation is CASSQSYGRGYTF. The whole variable domain, filled in from reference TRBV3-1 and TRBJ1-2, reads DTAVSQTPKYLVTQMGNDKSIKCEQNLGHDTMYWYKQDSKKFLKIMFSYNNKELIINETVPNRFSPKSPDKAHLNLHINSLELGDSAVYFCASSQSYGRGYTFGSGTRLTVV.

This clonotype was counted at least ten times. The chain links TRBV6-1 to TRBJ1-1; D remains unclear. The V and J ends lost 6 bases and 1 base respectively, with 9 bases between them. The germline CDR1 and CDR2 sequences are MNHNS and SASEGT. The CDR3 contains 13 residues. This chain's CDR3 is CASSETKNTEAFF. CDR3 DNA sequence: TGTGCCAGCAGCGAGACAAAGAACACTGAAGCTTTCTTT.

This clonotype was seen only a few times. V gene TRBV6-1 combines with J gene TRBJ1-2, with 7 bases matching TRBD1. With V trimmed by 1 base and J by 7 bases, 9 bases remained unmatched. The CDR3 is made up of 15 amino acids. Germline V gives CDR1 MNHNS, CDR2 SASEGT. The CDR3 bases are TGTGCCAGCAGTGAAGGAGGAGGGGGCGCAACTGGCTACACCTTC. Amino acids: CASSEGGGGATGYTF.

This clonotype was recorded many times. The chain carries TRBV2 and TRBJ1-5; a weak D match, TRBD1 (6 bases). The CDR3 length is 15 residues. Germline CDR1 SNHLY, CDR2 FYNNEI. The V gene lost 7 bases and the J gene lost 1 base, with 14 bases spanning the gap. CDR3 DNA: TGTGCCAGCATCAGGACAGCGACGAGCAATCAGCCCCAGCATTTT. Protein: CASIRTATSNQPQHF.

This clonotype has ten or more counts. This chain links TRBV27 with TRBJ1-1, with a weak D call TRBD1 (6 bases). Germline CDR1 MNHEY, CDR2 SMNVEV (reference sequence). This CDR3 is 14 amino acids long. V lost 7 bases and J 2 bases, leaving 14 bases between the germline ends. In DNA, the CDR3 is TGTGCCAGCAACCCCACAGGGTTAAACACTGAAGCTTTCTTT. Translated: CASNPTGLNTEAFF.

This clonotype showed up many times. The chain combines TRBV12-3 or TRBV12-4 with TRBJ1-1; no definite D call. V shed 3 bases and J shed 4 bases, with 12 bases lying between them. CDR3 length: 14 residues. CDR3 sequence reads: CASSLGLLGTEAFF. The CDR3 nucleotides are TGTGCCAGCAGTTTGGGTTTGCTAGGCACTGAAGCTTTCTTT.

This clonotype was found many times. The rearrangement links TRBV6-1 to TRBJ1-1; tentative D call: TRBD1 (6 bases). CDR3 length equals 13 residues. Trimming shortened V by 1 base and J by 10 bases, and 13 bases separated the two germline ends. Germline assignment: CDR1 MNHNS and CDR2 SASEGT. For the CDR3, the DNA is TGTGCCAGCAGTGAAGGTCAGGGGCGCCGAGCTTTCTTT. It is translated as CASSEGQGRRAFF.

This clonotype was found many times. The chain uses TRBV6-5 and TRBJ2-5; perhaps TRBD1 as D (5 bases). Germline V gene sequence: CDR1 MNHEY, CDR2 SVGAGI. The CDR3 loop spans 15 amino acids. Between the trimmed V and J ends, which lost 9 bases and 2 bases, there was a span of 19 bases. DNA for the CDR3: TGTGCCAGTAAATTAGTTGGGGCAGCTCAAGAGACCCAGTACTTC. Its translation is CASKLVGAAQETQYF.

This clonotype was detected ten times or more. This rearrangement joins TRBV6-1 to TRBJ2-5, with D perhaps assigned TRBD1 or TRBD2 (8 bases each). The ends were cut back, 6 bases at V and 4 bases at J, with 18 bases in the middle. This CDR3 is 15 amino acids long. The germline CDR1 and CDR2 sequences are MNHNS and SASEGT. This CDR3 is CASSAGGRGRETQYF. DNA of the CDR3: TGTGCCAGCAGCGCGGGAGGCAGGGGGCGAGAGACCCAGTACTTC.

This clonotype occurred many times. This chain uses TRBV20-1 with TRBJ1-1; 8 positions match TRBD1. The ends lost 1 base at V and 5 bases at J; junction bases unmatched: 6. CDR1 is DFQATT, CDR2 SNEGSKA, per germline (reference sequence). CDR3 size: 14 residues. The CDR3, as DNA: TGCAGTGCTAGAGTCCAGACAGGGGTAACTGAAGCTTTCTTT. This gives the protein CSARVQTGVTEAFF.

The sample holds many counts of this clonotype. V is TRBV6-1 and J is TRBJ2-2; D is ambiguous. The CDR3 covers 12 residues. CDR1 and CDR2 from the germline V gene are MNHNS and SASEGT. V lost 4 bases and J 0 bases, leaving 0 bases between the germline ends. The CDR3 nucleotides read TGTGCCAGCAGTGCGAACACCGGGGAGCTGTTTTTT. It codes for CASSANTGELFF.